The 24 T cell receptor beta chains reported below all come from one sample, sequenced in a study of shared clonotypes between healthy human individuals. The naive CD8 population came from CD45RO-negative cells selected for CCR7, without terminally differentiated effector memory CD45RA+ cells. Using immunoSEQ multiplex PCR, the repertoire was profiled, and TCRdb retains in-frame clones only, with some absent. The table lists some 2 million clones, approximately 95% of them singletons. What was sequenced was naive CD8+ T cells sorted from blood. The receptors stem from a man aged 18 to 30 in good health.

V gene TRBV7-9 combines with J gene TRBJ2-2, with 9 bases that match TRBD1. CDR3 size: 16 residues. Germline V gene lookup returns CDR1 SEHNR and CDR2 FQNEAQ (reference sequence). J lost 6 bases, V lost 5 bases, and 10 bases had no gene match. The DNA for the CDR3 is TGTGCCAGCAGCGCTACAGGGGGCGCAGGTCCCGGGGAGCTGTTTTTT. Translated: CASSATGGAGPGELFF.

This clone has just a few counts. V and J are TRBV7-9 and TRBJ2-7; D might be TRBD1 or TRBD2, each matching 5 bases. V lost 4 bases and J lost 3, with 7 bases in between. This CDR3 contains 12 residues. CDR1 SEHNR and CDR2 FQNEAQ come from the germline V gene (reference sequence). The CDR3: CASSWDLYEQYF. The CDR3 nucleotides are TGTGCCAGCAGCTGGGACCTCTACGAGCAGTACTTC.

The chain recombines TRBV7-8 with TRBJ2-2; no definite D call. This CDR3 spans 16 amino acids. Germline V lookup: CDR1 SGHVS, CDR2 FQNEAQ. V lost 3 bases and J lost 5, with 16 bases in between. In DNA, the CDR3 is TGTGCCAGCAGCTTTTTGGCTAGAGTAAATACCGGGGAGCTGTTTTTT. Its translation is CASSFLARVNTGELFF.

The chain recombines TRBV6-1 with TRBJ2-5; 9 positions agree with TRBD1. Unmatched junction bases numbered 7, after V lost 11 bases and J lost 3 bases. The CDR3 sequence is 13 residues long. Germline values: CDR1 MNHNS, CDR2 SASEGT. The CDR3 nucleotides are TGTGCCGCCCGGGGACAGGGCGAAGAGACCCAGTACTTC. This gives the protein CAARGQGEETQYF.

This clone was seen a single time. Other nucleotide sequences from this sample produce the same CDR3. The chain couples TRBV6-5 to TRBJ2-7, with TRBD1 matching 7 bases. The CDR3 has 14 amino acids. The germline CDR1 and CDR2 sequences are MNHEY and SVGAGI. The trim removed 2 bases at V and 3 bases at J, leaving 4 bases unmatched. The CDR3 is CASSYGDRGYEQYF. The CDR3 DNA is TGTGCCAGCAGTTACGGGGACAGAGGCTACGAGCAGTACTTC.

Notes on this clone: The same CDR3 is also encoded by other DNA sequences in this sample. The chain uses TRBV28 and TRBJ1-1; D is unresolved. The germline V gene encodes CDR1 MDHEN and CDR2 SYDVKM. CDR3 size: 13 residues. Trimming cost V 3 bases and J 1 base, with 6 bases left between them. The CDR3 region has the DNA TGTGCCAGCAGTTTTGGCCAGAACACTGAAGCTTTCTTT. Translated, it gives CASSFGQNTEAFF.

The V and J genes are TRBV7-2 and TRBJ1-4; no clear D gene. V was clipped by 5 bases and J by 8 bases, with 18 bases between them. The CDR3 sequence is 15 residues long. CDR1 and CDR2 from the germline V gene are SGHTA and FQGNSA. The CDR3 region has the DNA TGTGCCAGCAGCCCCGGGCCGGGGATAAGGGAAAAACTGTTTTTT. Translation: CASSPGPGIREKLFF.

The V call is TRBV27, the J call TRBJ2-1; D is unresolved. Germline V lookup: CDR1 MNHEY, CDR2 SMNVEV (reference sequence). V shed 9 bases and J shed 1 base, with 19 bases lying between them. The CDR3 sequence is 16 residues long. For the CDR3, the DNA is TGTGCCAGTAACCCGGAGCTGGGTCCTTCCTACAATGAGCAGTTCTTC. As protein: CASNPELGPSYNEQFF.

This chain links TRBV6-5 with TRBJ1-2; D gene uncertain. The ends were cut back, 6 bases at V and 4 bases at J, with 12 bases in the middle. Looked up from germline, CDR1 is MNHEY and CDR2 is SVGAGI. The CDR3 length is 13 residues. CDR3 sequence (DNA): TGTGCCAGCAGGCCGACACTAAGCTATGGCTACACCTTC. Its protein is CASRPTLSYGYTF.

The V gene is TRBV14, the J gene TRBJ2-7; a possible D gene is TRBD1 (6 bases). Trimming stripped 1 base from V and 4 bases from J, with 11 bases between. The CDR3 runs to 14 residues. Germline values: CDR1 SGHDN, CDR2 FVKESK. The CDR3, as DNA: TGTGCCAGCAGCCAAGGGTCCAGGGGTTACGAGCAGTACTTC. Protein: CASSQGSRGYEQYF.

The chain links TRBV27 to TRBJ2-1, with 10 nucleotides matching TRBD1. Germline V gene data show CDR1 as MNHEY and CDR2 as SMNVEV (reference sequence). The ends lost 11 bases at V and 2 bases at J; junction bases unmatched: 9. The CDR3 length is 15 residues. CDR3 sequence: CASVSGTGAYNEQFF. CDR3 DNA sequence: TGTGCCTCCGTATCAGGGACAGGGGCCTACAATGAGCAGTTCTTC.

The V call is TRBV5-4, the J call TRBJ2-5; possibly TRBD1 for D (5 bases). The ends were cut back, 0 bases at V and 2 bases at J, with 14 bases in the middle. This CDR3 spans 16 amino acids. Germline V gene lookup returns CDR1 SGHNT and CDR2 YYREEE (reference sequence). CDR3 DNA: TGTGCCAGCAGCTTGGAAGGGGTATCAGCGCAAGAGACCCAGTACTTC. This sequence encodes CASSLEGVSAQETQYF.

The V and J genes are TRBV10-2 and TRBJ2-7, with no clear D. The CDR3 extends over 13 amino acids. Germline V gives CDR1 WSHSY, CDR2 SAAADI. Trimming cost V 7 bases and J 1 base, with 11 bases left between them. This CDR3 reads CASIRASSYEQYF. CDR3 bases: TGCGCCAGCATTAGAGCCAGTTCCTACGAGCAGTACTTC.

The chain combines TRBV5-4 with TRBJ2-3; D might be TRBD1 (5 bases). Germline CDR1 reads SGHNT; CDR2 reads YYREEE (reference sequence). The CDR3 sequence is 14 residues long. V was trimmed by 0 bases and J by 4 bases, leaving 9 bases between them. CDR3 nucleotides: TGTGCCAGCAGCTTGGATCGCAGGGCAGATACGCAGTATTTT. Its protein product is CASSLDRRADTQYF.

In this sample, this clone turned up once. The chain employs TRBV6-6 and TRBJ1-1; no firm D call. Trimming pared 0 bases from V and 3 bases from J, leaving 5 bases between. Germline CDR1 MNHNY, CDR2 SVGAGI (reference sequence). The CDR3 is made up of 13 amino acids. CDR3 in amino acids: CASSYSSDTEAFF. As DNA, the CDR3 is TGTGCCAGCAGTTACTCGTCGGACACTGAAGCTTTCTTT.

Here the CDR3 reads CASSFRGLYGYTF. The CDR3 DNA sequence: TGTGCCAGCAGTTTCCGGGGTCTCTATGGCTACACCTTC. The chain uses TRBV28 and TRBJ1-2; D uncertain. Germline lookup yields CDR1 MDHEN and CDR2 SYDVKM. This CDR3 has 13 amino acids. Deletions cut 3 bases from V and 4 bases from J, with 9 bases between.

The rearrangement uses TRBV29-1 and TRBJ2-1, with TRBD1 as a possible D gene (5 bases). The V end lost 2 bases, the J end lost 8 bases, and 10 bases lay between the germline ends. Germline V gene data show CDR1 as SQVTM and CDR2 as ANQGSEA. CDR3 length: 12 residues. The CDR3 nucleotides are TGCAGCGTTGAAACGCAGGGTGATGAGCAGTTCTTC. The encoded protein is CSVETQGDEQFF.

The chain carries TRBV28 and TRBJ2-6, with TRBD2 identical over 9 bases. The CDR3 spans 18 residues. Germline CDR1 reads MDHEN; CDR2 reads SYDVKM. V shed 1 base and J 0 bases; nucleotides not matched to a gene: 4. The CDR3 loop reads CASSLLAGASSGANVLTF. CDR3 DNA sequence: TGTGCCAGCAGTTTATTAGCGGGGGCATCCTCTGGGGCCAACGTCCTGACTTTC.

This chain joins TRBV7-9 and TRBJ2-3; 7 positions agree with TRBD1. Losses at the gene ends were 1 base for V and 6 bases for J; bases not matched to a gene: 4. The CDR3 has 14 residues. Germline V gene data show CDR1 as SEHNR and CDR2 as FQNEAQ (reference sequence). The CDR3 DNA reads TGTGCCAGCAGCTTAGTAGGGGGCGATGATACGCAGTATTTT. It yields the protein CASSLVGGDDTQYF.

The chain links TRBV14 to TRBJ2-2, with a tentative D call TRBD1 (5 bases). The ends were cut back, 6 bases at V and 4 bases at J, with 12 bases in the middle. CDR3 length: 14 amino acids. The germline V gene encodes CDR1 SGHDN and CDR2 FVKESK. CDR3 sequence (DNA): TGTGCCAGCAGATCCAGGGCAATCACCGGGGAGCTGTTTTTT. Encoded protein: CASRSRAITGELFF.

The V call is TRBV28, the J call TRBJ1-1, with TRBD1 identical over 7 bases. In germline, CDR1 is MDHEN, CDR2 SYDVKM. After removal of 2 bases from V and 1 base from J, the junction contained 4 bases not matched to a gene. This CDR3 spans 15 amino acids. CDR3 nucleotide sequence: TGTGCCAGCAGTTTAATCCGGACAGGGAACACTGAAGCTTTCTTT. Translating gives CASSLIRTGNTEAFF.

This chain uses TRBV10-3 with TRBJ2-5; weak D call: TRBD2 (6 bases). V was pared by 3 bases and J by 3 bases, with 17 bases between. This CDR3 has 16 amino acids. Germline assignment: CDR1 ENHRY and CDR2 SYGVKD. In DNA form, the CDR3 reads TGTGCCATCAGTGACGCGGACCGGGACTTCAAAGAGACCCAGTACTTC. Its protein product is CAISDADRDFKETQYF.

Comment on this clone: Other DNA sequences from this sample encode an identical CDR3 as well. The V call is TRBV27, the J call TRBJ2-3; tentatively, D is TRBD2 (6 bases). The CDR3 runs 14 residues. In germline, CDR1 is MNHEY, CDR2 SMNVEV (reference sequence). Between the trimmed V and J ends, which lost 3 bases and 1 base, there was a span of 8 bases. The CDR3 sequence: CASSFTGGTDTQYF. CDR3 bases: TGTGCCAGCAGTTTTACGGGGGGCACAGATACGCAGTATTTT.

The CDR3 loop is CASTEGGVGTEAFF. The DNA of the CDR3 is TGTGCCAGCACGGAGGGCGGGGTAGGCACTGAAGCTTTCTTT. The chain recombines TRBV2 with TRBJ1-1; D ambiguous. Germline CDR1 is SNHLY and CDR2 is FYNNEI. The CDR3 covers 14 residues. V lost 7 bases and J 4 bases, leaving 16 bases between the germline ends.